These T cell receptor beta chains were read from a single sample in a study of blood T cell repertoires in COVID-19. TCRdb's table, derived via immunoSEQ multiplex PCR, lists solely in-frame clones and lacks some. The sample consists of roughly 140,000 clones, more than 75% of them appearing once. Material: PBMCs or T cells enriched from blood (not recorded which). The receptors originated from a woman in her twenties or thirties with acute COVID-19. Both conserved end residues are part of each CDR3. The D gene is left open where the match is weak. Clone size is not always given. Where it is, it says once, few, many or a class for expanded clones.

J: TRBJ1-1
D: NA
size: NA
V: TRBV27
CDR3: CASRERRGNVGANTEAFF
DNA: TGTGCCAGCAGGGAACGGAGGGGTAATGTCGGGGCGAACACTGAAGCTTTCTTT

J: TRBJ1-5
D: NA
size: NA
V: TRBV29-1
CDR3: CSVEDPGSNQPQHF
DNA: TGCAGCGTTGAAGATCCGGGGAGCAATCAGCCCCAGCATTTT

J: TRBJ1-5
D: TRBD1
size: NA
V: TRBV10-3
CDR3: CAISESQQGAGQPQHF
DNA: TGTGCCATCAGTGAGTCGCAACAGGGGGCAGGTCAGCCCCAGCATTTT

J: TRBJ1-3
D: TRBD1
size: NA
V: TRBV6-5
CDR3: CASRTGGLSGNTIYF
DNA: TGTGCCTCACGGACAGGAGGACTTTCTGGAAACACCATATATTTT

J: TRBJ2-7
D: TRBD1
size: NA
V: TRBV19
CDR3: CASSMEDRNLYEQYF
DNA: TGTGCCAGTAGTATGGAGGACAGGAACCTCTACGAGCAGTACTTC

J: TRBJ1-1
D: NA
size: NA
V: TRBV7-9
CDR3: CASSFQGVEAFF
DNA: TGTGCCAGCAGCTTCCAGGGCGTTGAAGCTTTCTTT

J: TRBJ2-5
D: TRBD2
size: NA
V: TRBV11-2
CDR3: CASSWGSGRETQYF
DNA: TGTGCCAGCAGCTGGGGGTCCGGGAGGGAGACCCAGTACTTC

J: TRBJ2-1
D: TRBD2
size: once
V: TRBV11-3
CDR3: CASSSIAGIEQFF
DNA: TGTGCCAGCAGCTCCATAGCGGGAATTGAGCAGTTCTTC

J: TRBJ2-3
D: NA
size: NA
V: TRBV5-1
CDR3: CASSLATDTQYF
DNA: TGCGCCAGCAGCTTAGCTACAGATACGCAGTATTTT

J: TRBJ2-7
D: TRBD2
size: NA
V: TRBV5-4
CDR3: CASSLEASGAYEQYF
DNA: TGTGCCAGCAGCTTGGAGGCTAGCGGAGCCTACGAGCAGTACTTC

J: TRBJ1-6
D: NA
size: NA
V: TRBV2
CDR3: CASRETAVANSPLHF
DNA: TGTGCCAGCCGCGAGACGGCGGTGGCGAATTCACCCCTCCACTTT

J: TRBJ2-1
D: NA
size: NA
V: TRBV30
CDR3: CAWSGLSGYNEQFF
DNA: TGTGCCTGGAGTGGCCTCTCGGGGTACAATGAGCAGTTCTTC

J: TRBJ1-1
D: NA
size: NA
V: TRBV3-1/TRBV3-2
CDR3: CASSQHYGKTEAFF
DNA: TGTGCCAGCAGCCAACACTACGGGAAGACTGAAGCTTTCTTT

J: TRBJ2-1
D: NA
size: few
V: TRBV29-1
CDR3: CSVDRGAVVEQFF
DNA: TGCAGCGTTGATAGAGGCGCGGTGGTAGAGCAGTTCTTC

J: TRBJ1-2
D: TRBD1
size: NA
V: TRBV7-2
CDR3: CASSPPGQGARGYTF
DNA: TGTGCCAGCAGCCCACCCGGACAGGGGGCGCGTGGCTACACCTTC

J: TRBJ1-2
D: NA
size: NA
V: TRBV5-5
CDR3: CASSPQGTYGYTF
DNA: TGTGCCAGCAGCCCGCAGGGGACCTATGGCTACACCTTC

J: TRBJ2-4
D: TRBD2
size: NA
V: TRBV9
CDR3: CASSVGLASGRGKNIQYF
DNA: TGTGCCAGCAGCGTGGGCTTGGCTAGCGGGAGGGGCAAAAACATTCAGTACTTC

J: TRBJ2-3
D: NA
size: NA
V: TRBV7-9
CDR3: CASSFKWDFTDTQYF
DNA: TGTGCCAGCAGCTTCAAATGGGACTTCACAGATACGCAGTATTTT

J: TRBJ2-6
D: NA
size: NA
V: TRBV6-5
CDR3: CASSYSEGANVLTF
DNA: TGTGCCAGCAGTTACTCAGAGGGGGCCAACGTCCTGACTTTC

J: TRBJ2-6
D: TRBD1
size: NA
V: TRBV29-1
CDR3: CSVTTGTYSGANVLTF
DNA: TGCAGCGTTACGACAGGGACCTACTCTGGGGCCAACGTCCTGACTTTC

J: TRBJ2-5
D: TRBD1
size: NA
V: TRBV7-3
CDR3: CASSRTSGQGVETQYF
DNA: TGTGCCAGCAGCCGCACCTCGGGACAGGGGGTCGAGACCCAGTACTTC

J: TRBJ2-7
D: TRBD1
size: NA
V: TRBV28
CDR3: CASSFPTGTGSYEQYF
DNA: TGTGCCAGCAGTTTCCCTACCGGGACAGGGAGCTACGAGCAGTACTTC

J: TRBJ1-4
D: NA
size: NA
V: TRBV28
CDR3: CASSLTGGANEKLFF
DNA: TGTGCCAGCAGTTTAACGGGGGGCGCTAATGAAAAACTGTTTTTT

J: TRBJ1-1
D: NA
size: NA
V: TRBV2
CDR3: CASPSFGLTNTEAFF
DNA: TGTGCCAGCCCAAGTTTCGGACTGACGAACACTGAAGCTTTCTTT

J: TRBJ1-3
D: TRBD1
size: NA
V: TRBV5-6
CDR3: CASSLFDRDGNTIYF
DNA: TGTGCCAGCAGCCTCTTTGACAGGGATGGAAACACCATATATTTT

J: TRBJ2-2
D: TRBD2
size: NA
V: TRBV6-4
CDR3: CASSDSAGTGELFF
DNA: TGTGCCAGCAGTGACTCAGCGGGGACCGGGGAGCTGTTTTTT

J: TRBJ2-2
D: NA
size: NA
V: TRBV9
CDR3: CASSVDSHANTGELFF
DNA: TGTGCCAGCAGCGTCGACAGCCACGCGAACACCGGGGAGCTGTTTTTT

J: TRBJ1-2
D: TRBD1
size: NA
V: TRBV5-1
CDR3: CASSWRDRDGYTF
DNA: TGCGCCAGCAGCTGGAGGGACAGGGATGGCTACACCTTC

J: TRBJ2-6
D: NA
size: few
V: TRBV4-2
CDR3: CASSQAGSGANVLTF
DNA: TGTGCCAGCAGCCAAGCAGGCTCTGGGGCCAACGTCCTGACTTTC

J: TRBJ2-3
D: TRBD1
size: once
V: TRBV27
CDR3: CASSLYKGSRGRLVPDTQYF
DNA: TGTGCCAGCAGTTTATATAAAGGATCCAGGGGGCGGCTAGTCCCAGATACGCAGTATTTT

J: TRBJ2-7
D: NA
size: NA
V: TRBV4-3
CDR3: CASRAEAGSAGEQYF
DNA: TGCGCCAGCCGGGCTGAAGCGGGCTCGGCGGGTGAGCAGTACTTC

J: TRBJ2-1
D: NA
size: NA
V: TRBV19
CDR3: CASSIRVSYNEQFF
DNA: TGTGCCAGTAGTATACGAGTCTCCTACAATGAGCAGTTCTTC

J: TRBJ1-4
D: NA
size: NA
V: TRBV7-2
CDR3: CASSRGGSEKLFF
DNA: TGTGCCAGCAGCAGAGGGGGTTCTGAAAAACTGTTTTTT

J: TRBJ1-2
D: NA
size: once
V: TRBV7-3
CDR3: CASSLRAGAVGYGYTF
DNA: TGTGCCAGCAGCTTAAGGGCAGGGGCCGTGGGATATGGCTACACCTTC

J: TRBJ1-1
D: TRBD1
size: NA
V: TRBV6-5
CDR3: CASSKGADTEAFF
DNA: TGTGCCAGCAGTAAGGGGGCTGACACTGAAGCTTTCTTT

J: TRBJ2-2
D: TRBD1
size: NA
V: TRBV28
CDR3: CASSLAGTGVTGELFF
DNA: TGTGCCAGCAGTCTAGCCGGGACAGGGGTCACCGGGGAGCTGTTTTTT

J: TRBJ1-2
D: NA
size: once
V: TRBV5-1
CDR3: CASSLSGDYGYTF
DNA: TGCGCCAGCAGCTTGTCAGGGGACTATGGCTACACCTTC

J: TRBJ1-6
D: TRBD1
size: NA
V: TRBV7-2
CDR3: CASQRGTGGRSPLHF
DNA: TGTGCCAGCCAAAGAGGGACAGGGGGTCGTTCACCCCTCCACTTT

J: TRBJ1-1
D: TRBD1
size: NA
V: TRBV18
CDR3: CASSPLKGATEAFF
DNA: TGTGCCAGCTCACCACTCAAGGGGGCCACTGAAGCTTTCTTT

J: TRBJ1-3
D: NA
size: NA
V: TRBV5-4
CDR3: CASSLAEGNTIYF
DNA: TGTGCCAGCAGCTTGGCCGAGGGAAACACCATATATTTT

J: TRBJ2-1
D: NA
size: once
V: TRBV7-8
CDR3: CASSLGAGALNEQFF
DNA: TGTGCCAGCAGCTTAGGTGCAGGCGCCCTCAATGAGCAGTTCTTC

J: TRBJ2-3
D: TRBD2
size: few
V: TRBV11-2
CDR3: CASNFAGADTQYF
DNA: TGTGCCAGCAACTTTGCGGGGGCAGATACGCAGTATTTT

J: TRBJ2-7
D: TRBD2
size: NA
V: TRBV5-5
CDR3: CASTPGPSGNYEQYF
DNA: TGTGCCAGCACCCCCGGGCCTAGCGGGAACTACGAGCAGTACTTC

J: TRBJ2-1
D: NA
size: NA
V: TRBV12-3/TRBV12-4
CDR3: CASSLGALNEQFF
DNA: TGTGCCAGCAGTTTGGGGGCCCTCAATGAGCAGTTCTTC

J: TRBJ1-3
D: NA
size: NA
V: TRBV7-8
CDR3: CASRRDPAGNTIYF
DNA: TGTGCCAGCAGACGAGACCCAGCTGGAAACACCATATATTTT

J: TRBJ2-3
D: TRBD1
size: NA
V: TRBV6-1
CDR3: CASSESTGGTDTQYF
DNA: TGTGCCAGCAGTGAATCAACAGGGGGCACAGATACGCAGTATTTT

J: TRBJ1-3
D: TRBD1
size: NA
V: TRBV15
CDR3: CATSSATGGGNTIYF
DNA: TGTGCCACCAGCAGCGCGACAGGGGGAGGAAACACCATATATTTT

J: TRBJ2-7
D: TRBD1
size: NA
V: TRBV10-3
CDR3: CATTRSGTEYEQYF
DNA: TGTGCCACCACACGCTCCGGGACAGAGTACGAGCAGTACTTC

J: TRBJ2-2
D: TRBD2
size: NA
V: TRBV7-9
CDR3: CASSSRTSGLGELFF
DNA: TGTGCCAGCAGCTCCCGGACTAGCGGGTTGGGGGAGCTGTTTTTT

J: TRBJ1-2
D: NA
size: few
V: TRBV4-3
CDR3: CASSQDPITGYGYTF
DNA: TGCGCCAGCAGCCAAGACCCGATAACGGGCTATGGCTACACCTTC

J: TRBJ1-5
D: TRBD1
size: NA
V: TRBV19
CDR3: CASSSAGTGVLPQHF
DNA: TGTGCCAGTAGTTCGGCCGGGACAGGGGTCCTGCCCCAGCATTTT

J: TRBJ2-1
D: NA
size: NA
V: TRBV28
CDR3: CASSFGAGYSYNEQFF
DNA: TGTGCCAGCAGTTTCGGGGCGGGATACTCCTACAATGAGCAGTTCTTC

J: TRBJ1-3
D: NA
size: NA
V: TRBV10-1
CDR3: CASSDSLSRQGILGNTIYF
DNA: TGCGCCAGCAGTGATTCCCTGAGCAGGCAGGGTATTCTAGGAAACACCATATATTTT

J: TRBJ1-1
D: NA
size: NA
V: TRBV10-3
CDR3: CAISAQGNTEAFF
DNA: TGTGCCATCAGTGCACAGGGGAACACTGAAGCTTTCTTT

J: TRBJ2-7
D: TRBD1
size: NA
V: TRBV2
CDR3: CASSLDRGLSYEQYF
DNA: TGTGCCAGCAGTCTCGACAGGGGACTCTCCTACGAGCAGTACTTC

J: TRBJ1-2
D: NA
size: NA
V: TRBV27
CDR3: CASSLISGDGYTF
DNA: TGTGCCAGCAGTTTGATCTCAGGGGATGGCTACACCTTC